This T cell receptor beta chain was captured in a study of T cell responses to AZD1222 COVID-19 vaccine. Repertoires were generated with immunoSEQ multiplex PCR, while TCRdb's copy carries only in-frame clones and drops some. The sample carries some 120,000 clones, 70% to 90% recorded once. The sequence came from an adult in good health. The sample consisted of peripheral blood, taken on day 0 of AZD1222 vaccination.

In DNA form, the CDR3 reads TGTGCCAGCAGTTTACCTGCAGGGGGTGAAGCTTTCTTT. Its translation: CASSLPAGGEAFF. The chain combines TRBV28 with TRBJ1-1, with TRBD1 identical over 7 bases. J gave up 7 bases and V 2 bases, and 4 bases lay outside the gene matches. The V gene's germline CDR1 is MDHEN and CDR2 SYDVKM. There are 13 residues in the CDR3.